This TCR beta chain comes out of a study of blood T cell repertoires in COVID-19. Study-wide background: From the United States, Italy and Spain came samples of acute and convalescent COVID-19.

Using immunoSEQ multiplex PCR, the repertoire was profiled, and TCRdb retains in-frame clones only, with some absent. The table records 200,000 or so clones, approximately 80% of them present only once. This clone has just a few counts. This receptor was identified in an elderly woman with acute or convalescent COVID-19. Sequenced input: peripheral blood.

The CDR3 DNA reads TGTGCCAGCAGGGGGGCCGACCTGATAACCAAAAACATTCAGTACTTC. Protein sequence: CASRGADLITKNIQYF. The chain is built from TRBV28 and TRBJ2-4; possible D gene TRBD1, 6 bases. The V end lost 6 bases, the J end lost 2 bases, and 17 bases lay between the germline ends. CDR3 length equals 16 residues. CDR1 is MDHEN, CDR2 SYDVKM, per germline.